Below, one T cell receptor beta chain is given with its context. Its antigen is currently unknown. The data were produced by immunoSEQ multiplex PCR, yet TCRdb's version contains in-frame clones alone and is incomplete. Among about 140,000 clones, 70% to 90% were seen once, and the ten largest hold 1.4% to 1.5%. Germline CDR1 is MNHNS and CDR2 is SASEGT. The CDR3 totals 14 residues. J gave up 7 bases and V 5 bases, and 8 bases lay outside the gene matches. The donors were part of the roughly 120-subject validation cohort, which stood apart from the roughly 700-subject first cohort. The data were taken from a study of cytomegalovirus exposure and HLA in healthy donors. Findings and limits, study-wide: In a later analysis, first-cohort TCR clusters were found to tend to co-occur in the roughly 120 validation repertoires.

The chain uses TRBV6-1 and TRBJ2-1, with 7 bases matching TRBD1. Material: PBMCs. This receptor was obtained from a woman under 40 in good health and CMV-seronegative. CDR3 bases: TGTGCCAGCAGTCCGGACAGGACTGGTAATGAGCAGTTCTTC. Amino acid sequence: CASSPDRTGNEQFF.